This T cell receptor beta chain was identified during a study of shared clonotypes between healthy human individuals. Study-level background: CD4 naive and memory got three plates each, CD8 naive two, CD8 memory one.

V was pared by 3 bases and J by 5 bases, with 14 bases between. Germline-derived CDR1 and CDR2 are MNHEY and SMNVEV (reference sequence). This CDR3 is built from 14 residues. Only CD45RO-negative cells positively selected for CCR7 counted as naive CD8 cells, so terminally differentiated effector memory CD45RA+ cells were excluded. Only in-frame clones appear in the TCRdb table, and some are missing; sequencing was by immunoSEQ multiplex PCR. The sample carries about 2,200,000 clones, about 92% recorded once. The clonotype comes from a man between 18 and 29 years old in good health. Some clones in this sample may be carry-over from other donors' samples. Sequenced input: naive CD8+ T cells from PBMCs. The J gene is TRBJ2-7, the V gene TRBV27; perhaps TRBD2 as D (6 bases). The CDR3 DNA is TGTGCCAGCAGTTTTTGGCGGGACGACGACGAGCAGTACTTC. Protein product: CASSFWRDDDEQYF.